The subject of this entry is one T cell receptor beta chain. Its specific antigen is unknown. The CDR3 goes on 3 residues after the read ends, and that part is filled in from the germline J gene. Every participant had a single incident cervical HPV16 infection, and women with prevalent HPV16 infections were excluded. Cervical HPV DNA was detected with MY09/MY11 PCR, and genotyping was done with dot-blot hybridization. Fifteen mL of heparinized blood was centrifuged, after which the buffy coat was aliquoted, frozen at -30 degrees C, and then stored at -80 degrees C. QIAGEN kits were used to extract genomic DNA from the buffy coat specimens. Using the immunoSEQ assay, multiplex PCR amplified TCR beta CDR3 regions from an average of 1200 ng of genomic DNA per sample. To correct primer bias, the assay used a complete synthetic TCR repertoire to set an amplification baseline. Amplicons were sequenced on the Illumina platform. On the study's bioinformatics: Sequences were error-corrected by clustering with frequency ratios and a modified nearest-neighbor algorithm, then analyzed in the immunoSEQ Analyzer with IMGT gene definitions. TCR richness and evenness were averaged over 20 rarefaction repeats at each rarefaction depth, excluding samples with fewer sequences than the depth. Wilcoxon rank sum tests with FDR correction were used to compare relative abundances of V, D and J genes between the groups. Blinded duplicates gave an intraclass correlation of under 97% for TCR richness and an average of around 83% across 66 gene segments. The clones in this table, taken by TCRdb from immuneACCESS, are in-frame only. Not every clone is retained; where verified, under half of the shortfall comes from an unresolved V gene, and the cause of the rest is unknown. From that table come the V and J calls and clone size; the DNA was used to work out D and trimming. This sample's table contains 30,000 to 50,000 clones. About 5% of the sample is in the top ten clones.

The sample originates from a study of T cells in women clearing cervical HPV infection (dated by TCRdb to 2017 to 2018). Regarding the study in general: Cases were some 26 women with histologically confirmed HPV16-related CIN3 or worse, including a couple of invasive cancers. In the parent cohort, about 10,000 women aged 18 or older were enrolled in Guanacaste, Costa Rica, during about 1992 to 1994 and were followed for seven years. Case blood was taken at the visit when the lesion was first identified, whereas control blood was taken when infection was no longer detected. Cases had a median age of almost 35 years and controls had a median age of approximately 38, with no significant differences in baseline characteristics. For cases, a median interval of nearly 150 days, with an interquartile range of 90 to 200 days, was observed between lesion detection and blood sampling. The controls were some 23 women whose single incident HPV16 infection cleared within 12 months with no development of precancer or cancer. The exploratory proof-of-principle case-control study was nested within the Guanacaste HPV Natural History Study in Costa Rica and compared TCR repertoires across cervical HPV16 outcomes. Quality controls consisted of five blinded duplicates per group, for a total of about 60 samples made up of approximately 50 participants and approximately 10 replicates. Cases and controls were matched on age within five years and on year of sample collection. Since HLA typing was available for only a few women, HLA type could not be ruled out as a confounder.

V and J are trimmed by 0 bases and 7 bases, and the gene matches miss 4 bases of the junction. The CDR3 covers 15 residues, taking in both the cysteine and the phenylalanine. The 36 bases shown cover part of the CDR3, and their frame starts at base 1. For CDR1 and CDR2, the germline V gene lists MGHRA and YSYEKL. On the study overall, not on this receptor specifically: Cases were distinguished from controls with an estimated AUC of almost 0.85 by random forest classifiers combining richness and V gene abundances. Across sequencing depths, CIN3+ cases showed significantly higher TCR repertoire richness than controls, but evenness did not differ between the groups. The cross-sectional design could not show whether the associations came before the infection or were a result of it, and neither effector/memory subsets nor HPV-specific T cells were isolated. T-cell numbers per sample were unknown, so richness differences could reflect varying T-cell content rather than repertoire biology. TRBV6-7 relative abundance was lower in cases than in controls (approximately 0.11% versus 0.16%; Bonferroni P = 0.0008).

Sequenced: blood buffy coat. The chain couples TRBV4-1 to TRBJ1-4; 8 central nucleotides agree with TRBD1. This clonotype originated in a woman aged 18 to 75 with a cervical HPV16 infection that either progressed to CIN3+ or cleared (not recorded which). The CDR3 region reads CASSQDRQGSEKLFF. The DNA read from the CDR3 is TGCGCCAGCAGCCAAGATCGACAGGGGAGTGAAAAA.